What follows are 26 T cell receptor beta chains derived from one specimen sequenced in a study of human T cells and chemical hapten exposure. Time point meaning: patch test 3, about 24 weeks after DPC sensitization. Treatment in this sample: therapeutic diphenylcyclopropenone sensitization with weekly scalp DPC. TCRdb redid the calling of the RACE reads with MiXCR, one entry per CDR3 protein. The sample contains roughly 200,000 distinct CDR3 sequences, under 25% of which appear only once. This specimen was whole blood, taken in connection with sensitization to the hapten diphenylcyclopropenone (DPC). The receptors originated from a woman aged 40 to 55 with alopecia areata. Some clones in this sample may be carry-over from other donors' samples.

This clonotype was observed a single time. The junction and the germline gene differ at one end; a read error may be behind it. The rearrangement joins TRBV6-5 to TRBJ1-4; TRBD1 matches at 7 bases. Germline loops: CDR1 MNHEY, CDR2 SVGAGI. The CDR3 length is 13 residues. In DNA, the CDR3 is TGTGCCAGCGGCGGGACAGCTAATGAAAAACCGTTTTTT. Protein: CASGGTANEKPFF.

This clonotype came up a few times. The chain combines TRBV5-1 with TRBJ2-1; 8 nucleotides line up with TRBD2. Losses at the gene ends were 0 bases for V and 6 bases for J; bases not matched to a gene: 8. CDR1 and CDR2 (germline): SGHRS, YFSETQ. This CDR3 has 16 residues. The CDR3 DNA follows: TGCGCCAGCAGCTTGGGGGCGGGGGGCGAACTCAATGAGCAGTTCTTC. Translated, it gives CASSLGAGGELNEQFF.

This clonotype was detected a few times. V usage is TRBV7-2 and J usage is TRBJ1-6, with D possibly matching TRBD1 (6 bases). V lost 5 bases to trimming and J lost 7 bases, with 12 bases between them. The CDR3 is made up of 14 amino acids. Germline values: CDR1 SGHTA, CDR2 FQGNSA. The DNA of the CDR3 is TGTGCCAGCAGCGCTACAGGGCGCAATTCACCCCTCCACTTT. Encoded protein: CASSATGRNSPLHF.

The genes are TRBV5-1 and TRBJ2-2, with 12 nucleotides matching TRBD2. The CDR3 spans 15 residues. The V and J ends lost 4 bases and 4 bases, in that order; junction bases with no gene match: 2. The germline CDR1 and CDR2 sequences are SGHRS and YFSETQ. The CDR3 region has the DNA TGCGCCAGCAGCATGGGACTAGCGGGCACCGGGGAGCTGTTTTTT. Amino acid sequence: CASSMGLAGTGELFF.

This clonotype was seen many times. J is TRBJ2-3 and V is TRBV10-3; no definite D call. Germline assignment: CDR1 ENHRY and CDR2 SYGVKD. CDR3 length equals 11 residues. V was clipped by 6 bases and J by 4 bases, with 5 bases between them. The CDR3 nucleotides are TGTGCCATCAGACCCCCAGATACGCAGTATTTT. Translating gives CAIRPPDTQYF.

This clonotype was counted many times. The chain is built from TRBV5-6 and TRBJ2-1; TRBD2 aligns across 9 bases. This CDR3 has 16 residues. The germline CDR1 and CDR2 sequences are SGHDT and YYEEEE. V was clipped by 2 bases and J by 7 bases; unmatched bases: 10. The DNA for the CDR3 is TGTGCCAGCAGCTTAGCGGGAGGCCCTCCCAGAAATGAGCAGTTCTTC. Protein product: CASSLAGGPPRNEQFF. The complete variable domain, with remaining parts taken from reference TRBV5-6 and TRBJ2-1, reads DAGVTQSPTHLIKTRGQQVTLRCSPKSGHDTVSWYQQALGQGPQFIFQYYEEEERQRGNFPDRFSGHQFPNYSSELNVNALLLGDSALYLCASSLAGGPPRNEQFFGPGTRLTVL.

V and J are TRBV12-3 or TRBV12-4 and TRBJ2-5; D remains unclear. This CDR3 is built from 12 residues. V dropped 3 bases and J dropped 2 bases, with 4 bases sitting between them. CDR3 loop: CASSFPQETQYF. In DNA, the CDR3 is TGTGCCAGCAGTTTCCCACAAGAGACCCAGTACTTC.

Only a few counts were recorded for this clonotype. The V gene is TRBV21-1, the J gene TRBJ2-2; whether TRBD2, the table's D call, matches the DNA was not checked. TRBV21-1 is deemed a pseudogene. The CDR3 contains 17 residues. The CDR3 nucleotides read TGTGCCAGCAGCAAAACCGATAGCGGGAGGCCGCCCGGGGAGCTGTTTTTT. As protein: CASSKTDSGRPPGELFF.

V is TRBV6-2 or TRBV6-3 and J is TRBJ2-7; D not certain. CDR1 MNHEY and CDR2 SVGEGT come from the germline V gene. The CDR3 has 13 residues. The ends were cut back, 6 bases at V and 3 bases at J, with 12 bases in the middle. In DNA, the CDR3 is TGTGCCAGCAGGTTGACGACCTACTACGAGCAGTACTTC. Translated, it gives CASRLTTYYEQYF.

The chain carries TRBV6-2 or TRBV6-3 and TRBJ1-2, with 7 bases fitting TRBD1. The CDR3 runs to 14 residues. Germline V gene lookup returns CDR1 MNHEY and CDR2 SVGEGT. V shed 6 bases and J 4 bases; nucleotides not matched to a gene: 8. DNA for the CDR3: TGTGCCAGCAGCTCGCCGACAGGGACCTATGGCTACACCTTC. Protein sequence: CASSSPTGTYGYTF.

This clonotype was observed many times. V is TRBV7-9 and J is TRBJ1-4; 8 bases agree with TRBD1. V shed 3 bases and J 5 bases; nucleotides not matched to a gene: 8. Germline-derived CDR1 and CDR2 are SEHNR and FQNEAQ (reference sequence). The CDR3 runs 16 residues. CDR3 amino acids: CASSLGDRGENEKLFF. CDR3 DNA sequence: TGTGCCAGCAGCTTGGGAGACAGGGGAGAGAATGAAAAACTGTTTTTT.

The rearrangement joins TRBV4-2 to TRBJ2-1; either TRBD1 or TRBD2 may fit D (6 bases each). V lost 0 bases to trimming and J lost 0 bases, with 9 bases between them. The CDR3 is 16 residues long. CDR1 is LGHNA, CDR2 YNFKEQ, per germline. CDR3 protein: CASSQDPGASYNEQFF. The CDR3 nucleotides read TGTGCCAGCAGCCAAGACCCGGGGGCCTCCTACAATGAGCAGTTCTTC.

The V and J genes are TRBV28 and TRBJ1-6, with 10 bases aligning to TRBD1. V shed 5 bases and J 0 bases; nucleotides not matched to a gene: 7. This CDR3 has 18 amino acids. Germline V CDR1 and CDR2: MDHEN, SYDVKM. DNA for the CDR3: TGTGCCAGCAGTCCCGGGACAGGGGTGGGCTCCTATAATTCACCCCTCCACTTT. This sequence encodes CASSPGTGVGSYNSPLHF.

This clonotype has only a few counts. The chain joins TRBV6-2 or TRBV6-3 to TRBJ2-3; no clear D. Trimming removed 0 bases from V and 0 bases from J, with 7 bases in between. The CDR3 extends over 15 amino acids. Germline-derived CDR1 and CDR2 are MNHEY and SVGEGT. The CDR3 reads CASSYSTHSTDTQYF. CDR3 bases: TGTGCCAGCAGTTACTCGACGCATAGCACAGATACGCAGTATTTT.

The chain links TRBV7-9 to TRBJ1-4, with a tentative D call TRBD1 (6 bases). V was shortened by 1 base and J by 7 bases, with 10 bases between the two germline ends. CDR1 is SEHNR, CDR2 FQNEAQ, per germline (reference sequence). This CDR3 is 14 amino acids long. CDR3 bases: TGTGCCAGCAGCTTAGACAGGGAACGTGAAAAACTGTTTTTT. It specifies CASSLDREREKLFF.

This clonotype was found many times. The chain uses TRBV18 and TRBJ1-2; TRBD1 matches at 11 bases. V lost 0 bases to trimming and J lost 4 bases; unmatched junction nucleotides: 13. Germline V gene data show CDR1 as KGHSH and CDR2 as LQKENI. The CDR3 has 19 residues. The chain's CDR3 is CASSPPSGQGARGLYGYTF. As DNA, the CDR3 is TGTGCCAGCTCACCACCCTCAGGACAGGGGGCGCGGGGACTCTATGGCTACACCTTC.

The chain uses TRBV7-2 and TRBJ2-3; D is unresolved. The length of the CDR3 is 10 residues. The germline V gene encodes CDR1 SGHTA and CDR2 FQGNSA. Between the trimmed V and J ends, which lost 5 bases and 6 bases, there was a span of 3 bases. CDR3 nucleotide sequence: TGTGCCAGCAGCGTGGATACGCAGTATTTT. Protein sequence: CASSVDTQYF.

This clonotype was counted a few times. V usage is TRBV5-5 and J usage is TRBJ2-1; 7 positions agree with TRBD1. Per the germline V gene, CDR1 is SGHKS and CDR2 is YYEKEE (reference sequence). The trim removed 4 bases at V and 0 bases at J, leaving 4 bases unmatched. This CDR3 is built from 15 residues. The CDR3 nucleotides read TGTGCCAGCAGCACGACAGGGAACTCCTACAATGAGCAGTTCTTC. Translating gives CASSTTGNSYNEQFF.

This clonotype was found a few times. One junction end does not reproduce the germline sequence, and a read error may be involved. V is TRBV7-9 and J is TRBJ1-1; D possibly corresponds to TRBD1 (6 bases). The CDR3 contains 11 residues. Germline CDR1 is SEHNR and CDR2 is FQNEAQ (reference sequence). CDR3 residues: CASTQGDIRVF. In nucleotides, the CDR3 is TGTGCCAGCACCCAAGGGGACATTCGTGTCTTT. Filled out from reference TRBV7-9 and TRBJ1-1, the complete variable domain reads DTGVSQNPRHKITKRGQNVTFRCDPISEHNRLYWYRQTLGQGPEFLTYFQNEAQLEKSRLLSDRFSAERPKGSFSTLEIQRTEQGDSAMYLCASTQGDIRVFGQGTRLTVV.

This clonotype was recorded many times. The chain employs TRBV29-1 and TRBJ2-5; D unclear. Germline V lookup: CDR1 SQVTM, CDR2 ANQGSEA. V was shortened by 4 bases and J by 1 base, with 7 bases between the two germline ends. There are 12 residues in the CDR3. CDR3 bases: TGCAGCGTTGTGCAGGCCCAAGAGACCCAGTACTTC. Amino acid sequence: CSVVQAQETQYF.

This clonotype was observed a few times. The chain couples TRBV5-1 to TRBJ1-2; D gene ambiguous. This CDR3 spans 13 amino acids. Germline CDR1 is SGHRS and CDR2 is YFSETQ. Trimming shortened V by 0 bases and J by 5 bases, and 8 bases separated the two germline ends. CDR3 region: CASSLEAVYGYTF. The DNA for the CDR3 is TGCGCCAGCAGCTTGGAGGCCGTTTATGGCTACACCTTC.

This clonotype occurred a few times. The J gene is TRBJ1-1, the V gene TRBV28; 7 positions match TRBD1. The CDR3 runs to 14 residues. Germline loops: CDR1 MDHEN, CDR2 SYDVKM. V shed 2 bases and J 11 bases; nucleotides not matched to a gene: 11. CDR3 bases: TGTGCCAGCAGTTTACCCGACAGGGTTAAGGAGGCTTTCTTT. Translated: CASSLPDRVKEAFF. Filled out from reference TRBV28 and TRBJ1-1, the complete variable domain reads DVKVTQSSRYLVKRTGEKVFLECVQDMDHENMFWYRQDPGLGLRLIYFSYDVKMKEKGDIPEGYSVSREKKERFSLILESASTNQTSMYLCASSLPDRVKEAFFGQGTRLTVV.

This clonotype was counted a few times. The chain recombines TRBV20-1 with TRBJ2-7, with 14 bases identical to TRBD2. Trimming cost V 6 bases and J 5 bases; bases outside gene matches: 9. Germline V lookup: CDR1 DFQATT, CDR2 SNEGSKA (reference sequence). The CDR3 totals 15 residues. CDR3 bases: TGCAGTGCGGAGACTAGCGGGAGGGCCGGGAACGAGCAGTACTTC. Its translation: CSAETSGRAGNEQYF.

The rearrangement joins TRBV29-1 to TRBJ2-1, with 7 bases identical to TRBD1. V lost 5 bases, J lost 10 bases, and 11 bases stayed unmatched. Germline values: CDR1 SQVTM, CDR2 ANQGSEA. The CDR3 totals 13 residues. CDR3 residues: CSVRDRKGSEQFF. CDR3 bases: TGCAGCGTTCGGGACAGAAAGGGATCGGAGCAGTTCTTC.

This clonotype occurred a few times. The chain links TRBV27 to TRBJ1-2; D is unclear. Germline V lookup: CDR1 MNHEY, CDR2 SMNVEV (reference sequence). With 2 bases removed from V and 2 bases from J, the gap between germline ends came to 9 bases. There are 14 residues in the CDR3. CDR3 DNA sequence: TGTGCCAGCAGTTTAGATCGGGGAAACTATGGCTACACCTTC. Translation gives CASSLDRGNYGYTF.

This clonotype was seen a handful of times. The V and J genes are TRBV27 and TRBJ2-2; the match to TRBD1 covers 10 bases. V was pared by 3 bases and J by 4 bases, with 2 bases of the junction left unmatched. CDR1 is MNHEY, CDR2 SMNVEV, per germline (reference sequence). This CDR3 region has 15 residues. The CDR3 bases are TGTGCCAGCAGTTTCGGGACAGGGGTCACCGGGGAGCTGTTTTTT. Amino acids: CASSFGTGVTGELFF.